These 16 T cell receptor beta chains share one sample of origin, sequenced in a study of blood T cells in healthy people across ages. PCR was performed a second time for about 6 to 12 cycles using a sample-barcoded 5' primer and a J-beta primer mix. TCRdb analysed the 5' RACE reads with MiXCR anew, one entry per CDR3 protein. This table holds around 800,000 distinct CDR3 sequences, roughly 50% found once. The sample consisted of blood. Every receptor here comes from an elderly man in good health.

The chain combines TRBV7-2 with TRBJ2-1; the match to TRBD2 covers 8 bases. Germline CDR1 SGHTA, CDR2 FQGNSA. CDR3 size: 18 residues. V was clipped by 0 bases and J by 7 bases; unmatched bases: 14. In DNA, the CDR3 is TGTGCCAGCAGCTTAGCAGGAGGAGAGTCGGGAGGGTGGAATGAGCAGTTCTTC. Amino acid sequence: CASSLAGGESGGWNEQFF.

The chain is built from TRBV20-1 and TRBJ2-3, with 15 bases identical to TRBD2. Germline-derived CDR1 and CDR2 are DFQATT and SNEGSKA (reference sequence). The CDR3 length is 17 residues. V shed 7 bases and J 6 bases; nucleotides not matched to a gene: 14. This CDR3 reads CSVTGTSGRRPTDTQYF. In DNA form, the CDR3 reads TGCAGTGTTACCGGGACTAGCGGGAGGCGCCCCACGGATACGCAGTATTTT.

The V call is TRBV15, the J call TRBJ2-5; 7 nucleotides align to TRBD1. J was trimmed by 11 bases and V by 5 bases; bases with no gene match: 14. CDR3 length equals 14 residues. CDR1 LNHNV and CDR2 YYDKDF come from the germline V gene (reference sequence). CDR3 sequence: CATSFGTVYNEQYF. CDR3 sequence (DNA): TGTGCCACCAGCTTCGGGACAGTGTACAATGAGCAGTACTTC.

This sequence joins TRBV7-2 and TRBJ2-7, with a weak D call TRBD2 (6 bases). There are 15 residues in the CDR3. Trimming left V 2 bases short and J 6 bases short, with 17 bases between. Germline-derived CDR1 and CDR2 are SGHTA and FQGNSA. The CDR3 DNA sequence: TGTGCCAGCAGCTTATATGGCGGAGGGGCCGGCGAGCAGTACTTC. Residues: CASSLYGGGAGEQYF.

There are a few counts of this clonotype. This chain connects TRBV7-9 to TRBJ2-5, with D possibly TRBD1 on 6 matching bases. V was shortened by 5 bases and J by 1 base, with 11 bases between the two germline ends. The CDR3 loop spans 14 amino acids. CDR1 SEHNR and CDR2 FQNEAQ come from the germline V gene (reference sequence). The CDR3 region has the DNA TGTGCCAGCAGCCCGCGGACAGCCCAAGAGACCCAGTACTTC. Translated, it gives CASSPRTAQETQYF.

The chain joins TRBV7-9 to TRBJ1-6, with D tentatively TRBD1 (6 bases). Trimming removed 4 bases at V and 10 bases at J, with 17 bases between. This CDR3 has 15 residues. Germline CDR1 and CDR2: SEHNR and FQNEAQ (reference sequence). The CDR3 nucleotides read TGTGCCAGCAGCTCCGACAGGTTGGGTGAATCACCCCTCCACTTT. Amino acid sequence: CASSSDRLGESPLHF.

The rearrangement joins TRBV25-1 to TRBJ1-2; 7 bases are a match to TRBD1. V shed 8 bases, J shed 0 bases, and the junction held 9 bases outside the gene matches. The germline V gene encodes CDR1 MGHDK and CDR2 SYGVNS. The CDR3 is made up of 15 amino acids. The CDR3 bases are TGTGCCAGCTCTGCGACAGGGACCACTAACTATGGCTACACCTTC. Protein sequence: CASSATGTTNYGYTF.

This clonotype turned up a few times. V gene TRBV6-5 combines with J gene TRBJ2-3, with D perhaps being TRBD1 or TRBD2 (6 bases each). The germline V gene has CDR1 MNHEY and CDR2 SVGAGI. The V and J ends lost 10 bases and 6 bases respectively, with 17 bases between them. The CDR3 is 13 amino acids. CDR3 DNA: TGTGCCACCAGGTCCTCGGGGGCGGATACGCAGTATTTT. Protein: CATRSSGADTQYF.

The V call is TRBV4-1, the J call TRBJ1-2; D is perhaps TRBD1 (6 bases). Germline V gene data show CDR1 as MGHRA and CDR2 as YSYEKL. The V and J ends lost 1 base and 8 bases respectively, with 14 bases between them. The CDR3 sequence is 14 residues long. Written as DNA, the CDR3 is TGCGCCAGCAGCCAAGCGGGCGGGGGCCAGGGCTACACCTTC. Its translation: CASSQAGGGQGYTF.

The chain recombines TRBV24-1 with TRBJ2-4; D not resolved. The DNA end favors TRBJ2-5, so the J call may be wrong. Germline V gives CDR1 KGHDR, CDR2 SFDVKD. This CDR3 is built from 12 residues. The CDR3 spells CATSDPGRTQYF. CDR3 nucleotides: TGTGCCACCAGTGACCCCGGTAGGACCCAGTACTTC.

The V call is TRBV10-3, the J call TRBJ1-5, with a weak D call TRBD1 (5 bases). This CDR3 spans 17 amino acids. In germline, CDR1 is ENHRY, CDR2 SYGVKD. V lost 0 bases and J 0 bases, leaving 12 bases between the germline ends. This chain's CDR3 is CAISESIQAYSNQPQHF. The CDR3 bases are TGTGCCATCAGTGAGTCGATACAGGCTTATAGCAATCAGCCCCAGCATTTT.

The chain couples TRBV6-1 to TRBJ2-1; 9 positions match TRBD2. The germline V gene encodes CDR1 MNHNS and CDR2 SASEGT. V lost 2 bases and J lost 4; bases outside the gene matches: 6. This CDR3 is 16 amino acids long. CDR3 bases: TGTGCCAGCAGTGAATCTCTAGCGGGACGTTACAATGAGCAGTTCTTC. The encoded protein is CASSESLAGRYNEQFF.

The rearrangement links TRBV4-1 to TRBJ1-2; possible D gene TRBD1, 5 bases. The V end lost 0 bases, the J end lost 5 bases, and 16 bases lay between the germline ends. The length of the CDR3 is 16 residues. Germline-derived CDR1 and CDR2 are MGHRA and YSYEKL. CDR3 sequence reads: CASSQDLLGAAYGYTF. The CDR3 coding sequence is TGCGCCAGCAGCCAAGATTTATTAGGGGCCGCATATGGCTACACCTTC.

V usage is TRBV3-1 and J usage is TRBJ2-5, with D hard to call. The CDR3 runs 14 residues. The V and J ends lost 3 bases and 4 bases respectively, with 12 bases between them. The V gene's germline CDR1 is LGHDT and CDR2 YNNKEL (reference sequence). The chain's CDR3 is CASSQGPTRETQYF. The CDR3 DNA reads as TGTGCCAGCAGCCAGGGTCCAACGCGAGAGACCCAGTACTTC.

The chain is built from TRBV7-8 and TRBJ2-3, with TRBD2 identical over 7 bases. There are 22 residues in the CDR3. Trimming removed 4 bases from V and 1 base from J; junction bases left unmatched: 26. CDR1 is SGHVS, CDR2 FQNEAQ, per germline. The CDR3 DNA follows: TGTGCCAGCAGCTGGCCCGGAGAACTGGGACTCAAGGCGGGAGTAGGCACAGATACGCAGTATTTT. Its translation is CASSWPGELGLKAGVGTDTQYF.

This chain links TRBV7-9 with TRBJ1-2, with TRBD1 matching 12 bases. The CDR3 is 15 amino acids. Germline CDR1 and CDR2: SEHNR and FQNEAQ (reference sequence). Losses at the gene ends were 6 bases for V and 4 bases for J; bases not matched to a gene: 6. CDR3 loop: CASRDGTGGGYGYTF. The CDR3 nucleotides read TGTGCCAGCAGGGACGGGACAGGGGGCGGCTATGGCTACACCTTC.